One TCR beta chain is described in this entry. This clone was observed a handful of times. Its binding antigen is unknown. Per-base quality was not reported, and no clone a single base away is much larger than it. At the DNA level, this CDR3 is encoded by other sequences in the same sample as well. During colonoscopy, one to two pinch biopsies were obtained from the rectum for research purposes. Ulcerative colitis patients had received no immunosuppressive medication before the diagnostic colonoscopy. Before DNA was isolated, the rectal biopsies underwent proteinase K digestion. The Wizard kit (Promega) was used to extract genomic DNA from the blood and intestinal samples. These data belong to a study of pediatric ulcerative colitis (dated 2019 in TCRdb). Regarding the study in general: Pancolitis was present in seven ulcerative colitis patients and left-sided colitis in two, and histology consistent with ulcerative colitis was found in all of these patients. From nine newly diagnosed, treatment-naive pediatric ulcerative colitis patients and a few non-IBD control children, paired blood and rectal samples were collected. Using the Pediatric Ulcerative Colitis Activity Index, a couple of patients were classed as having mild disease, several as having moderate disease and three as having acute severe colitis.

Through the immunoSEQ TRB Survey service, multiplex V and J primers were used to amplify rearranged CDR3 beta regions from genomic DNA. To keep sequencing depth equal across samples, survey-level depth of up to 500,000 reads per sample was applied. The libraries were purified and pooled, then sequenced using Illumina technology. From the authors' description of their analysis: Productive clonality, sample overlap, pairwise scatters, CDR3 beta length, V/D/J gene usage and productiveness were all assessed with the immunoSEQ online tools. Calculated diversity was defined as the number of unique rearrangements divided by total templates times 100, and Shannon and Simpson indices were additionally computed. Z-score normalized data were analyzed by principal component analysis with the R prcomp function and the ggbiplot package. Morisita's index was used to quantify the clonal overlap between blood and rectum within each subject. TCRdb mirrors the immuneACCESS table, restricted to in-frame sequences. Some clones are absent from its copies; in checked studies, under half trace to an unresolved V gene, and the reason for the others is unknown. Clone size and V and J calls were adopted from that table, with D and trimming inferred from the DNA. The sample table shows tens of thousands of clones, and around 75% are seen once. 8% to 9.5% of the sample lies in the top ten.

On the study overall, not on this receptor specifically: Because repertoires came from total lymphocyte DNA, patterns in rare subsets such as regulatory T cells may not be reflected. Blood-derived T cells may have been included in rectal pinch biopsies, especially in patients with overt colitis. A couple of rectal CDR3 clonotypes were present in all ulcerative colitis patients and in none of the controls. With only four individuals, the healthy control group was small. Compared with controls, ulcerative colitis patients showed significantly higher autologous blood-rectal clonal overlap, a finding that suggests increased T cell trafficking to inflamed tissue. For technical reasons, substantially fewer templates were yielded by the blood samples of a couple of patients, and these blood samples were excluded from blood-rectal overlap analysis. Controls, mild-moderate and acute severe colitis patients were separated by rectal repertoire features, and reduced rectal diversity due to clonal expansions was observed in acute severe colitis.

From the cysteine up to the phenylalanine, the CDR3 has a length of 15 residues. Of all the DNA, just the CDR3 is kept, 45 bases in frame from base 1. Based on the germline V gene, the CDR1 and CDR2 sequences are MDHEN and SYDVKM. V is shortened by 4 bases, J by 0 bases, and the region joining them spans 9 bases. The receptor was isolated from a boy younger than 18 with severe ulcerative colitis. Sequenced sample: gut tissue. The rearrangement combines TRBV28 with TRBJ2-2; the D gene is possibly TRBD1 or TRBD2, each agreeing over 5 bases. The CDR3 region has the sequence CASSWGSANTGELFF. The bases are TGTGCCAGCAGTTGGGGGTCCGCGAACACCGGGGAGCTGTTTTTT.